These T cell receptor beta chains were read from a single sample in a study of T cells in Graves' hyperthyroidism and ophthalmopathy. Each CDR3 protein gets one entry after TCRdb re-called the multiplex PCR reads with MiXCR. The data contain fewer than 400,000 distinct CDR3 sequences, around 17% of them singletons. Input material: blood. These receptors were obtained from a man aged 25 to 45 with Graves' hyperthyroidism. CDR3s include the opening cysteine and the closing phenylalanine or tryptophan. D genes are given only for firm matches. The size entry is marked missing in some rows and otherwise reads once, few, many or a size class.

abundance,d_gene,j_gene,v_gene,CDR3nt,CDR3aa
many,.,TRBJ1-1,TRBV6-1,TGTGCCAGCAGAAGAGACGGTAACACTGAAGCTTTCTTT,CASRRDGNTEAFF
many,.,TRBJ2-3,TRBV10-3,TGTGCCATCAGTGAGAGGGCGGGCTCCACAGATACGCAGTATTTT,CAISERAGSTDTQYF
.,.,TRBJ2-5,TRBV5-1,TGCGCCAGCAGCTTGGAGGGGAGGCAGCAAGAGACCCAGTACTTC,CASSLEGRQQETQYF
many,.,TRBJ2-7,TRBV12-3/TRBV12-4,TGTGCCAGCAGTTTTTGGGGCGACATCACCCGGGAGCAGTACTTC,CASSFWGDITREQYF
few,.,TRBJ2-3,TRBV28,TGTGCCAGCAGGCACGAACTCAGGGATACGCAGTATTTT,CASRHELRDTQYF
many,TRBD2,TRBJ2-2,TRBV7-3,TGTGCCAGCGGTTCTAGCGGTAACACCGGGGAGCTGTTTTTT,CASGSSGNTGELFF
many,TRBD2,TRBJ2-5,TRBV18,TGTGCCAGCTCACTAGTAGCGGGAGAAGGAGAGACCCAGTACTTC,CASSLVAGEGETQYF
many,.,TRBJ2-7,TRBV30,TGTGCCTGGGGATGGACAGAAGCTTACGAGCAGTACTTC,CAWGWTEAYEQYF
few,TRBD1,TRBJ2-2,TRBV6-4,TGTGCCAGCAGTTACTCGCTTTCACAGGGGGTCACCGGGGAGCTGTTTTTT,CASSYSLSQGVTGELFF
few,.,TRBJ1-2,TRBV5-1,TGCGCCAGCTATGGGGACGGTGGTGGCTACACCTTC,CASYGDGGGYTF
.,TRBD2,TRBJ2-2,TRBV30,TGTGCCTGGAGTGTAGCGGGAGGGCCCGCCGGGGAGCTGTTTTTT,CAWSVAGGPAGELFF
few,TRBD1,TRBJ2-3,TRBV19,TGTGCCAGTCGGCCCCGGGACAGGGGAACGACAGATACGCAGTATTTT,CASRPRDRGTTDTQYF
many,.,TRBJ1-1,TRBV5-5,TGTGCCAGCAGCTTCGGGGAGGACACTGAAGCTTTCTTT,CASSFGEDTEAFF
many,.,TRBJ2-1,TRBV30,TGTGCCTGGAGTTGGGGAAGCAATGAGCAGTTCTTC,CAWSWGSNEQFF
few,TRBD1,TRBJ1-4,TRBV4-1,TGCGCCAGCAGCCAGGCAGGGGGACTTAATGAAAAACTGTTTTTT,CASSQAGGLNEKLFF
many,.,TRBJ1-1,TRBV28,TGTGCCAGCCCTGGGGCGGGGAACACTGAAGCTTTCTTT,CASPGAGNTEAFF
.,.,TRBJ2-3,TRBV5-1,TGCGCCAGCAGCTTGGCCAGGTCCGGGGGCACAGATACGCAGTATTTT,CASSLARSGGTDTQYF
many,.,TRBJ2-3,TRBV2,TGTGCCAGCGGGGAGGCGGGCGGGACAGATACGCAGTATTTT,CASGEAGGTDTQYF
few,.,TRBJ1-5,TRBV6-5,TGTGCCAGCAGTTACCCAGGGAGCGTCAGCAATCAGCCCCAGCATTTT,CASSYPGSVSNQPQHF
.,TRBD2,TRBJ2-1,TRBV27,TGTGCCAGCAGTTCACTAGCGGTAACATACAATGAGCAGTTCTTC,CASSSLAVTYNEQFF
few,.,TRBJ1-5,TRBV11-2,TGTGCCAGCAGCTTATTCGGGGGCAATCAGCCCCAGCATTTT,CASSLFGGNQPQHF
many,.,TRBJ2-7,TRBV18,TGTGCCAGCTCACCACCGGGGGCTCGTGGTGAGCAGTACTTC,CASSPPGARGEQYF
many,.,TRBJ2-1,TRBV11-2,TGTGCCAGCAGCCTCGACTCGGACCATGAGCAGTTCTTC,CASSLDSDHEQFF
.,TRBD2,TRBJ2-5,TRBV6-1,TGTGCCAGCATGCCGGGACTACGAAAAGAGACCCAGTACTTC,CASMPGLRKETQYF
many,TRBD2,TRBJ2-6,TRBV11-2,TGTGCCAGCAGCCCTAGCGGGCACTCTGGGGCCAACGTCCTGACTTTC,CASSPSGHSGANVLTF